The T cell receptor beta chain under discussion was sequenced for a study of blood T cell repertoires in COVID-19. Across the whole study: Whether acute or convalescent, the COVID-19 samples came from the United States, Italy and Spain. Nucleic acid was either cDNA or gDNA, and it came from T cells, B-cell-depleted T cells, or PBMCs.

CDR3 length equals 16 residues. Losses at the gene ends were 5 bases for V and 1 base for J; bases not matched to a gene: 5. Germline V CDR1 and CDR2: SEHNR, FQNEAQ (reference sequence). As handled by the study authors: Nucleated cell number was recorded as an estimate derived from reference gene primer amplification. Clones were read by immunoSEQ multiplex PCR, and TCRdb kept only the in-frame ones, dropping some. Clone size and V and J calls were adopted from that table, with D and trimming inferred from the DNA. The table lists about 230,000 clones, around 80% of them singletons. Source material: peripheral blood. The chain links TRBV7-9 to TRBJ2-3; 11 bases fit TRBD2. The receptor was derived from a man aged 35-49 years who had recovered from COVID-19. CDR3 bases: TGTGCCAGCAGCAATAGCGGGGGGGCGGGCACAGATACGCAGTATTTT. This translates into CASSNSGGAGTDTQYF.